The clone carrying this T cell receptor beta chain was picked up a small number of times. Its antigen is not identified. This sample stems from a study of identical twins. Study observations and caveats: Reduced insertions were recorded for abundant cord blood beta clonotypes, with no such pattern in memory repertoires.

TCRdb re-derived calls from the 5' RACE reads in MiXCR, one entry per CDR3 protein. The table records 500,000 or so distinct CDR3 sequences, roughly an eighth of them present only once. Germline CDR1 is KGHDR and CDR2 is SFDVKD. There are 14 residues in the CDR3. The V and J ends lost 4 bases and 2 bases respectively, with 7 bases between them. These data also formed part of another study, on yellow fever vaccine responses in identical twins. That report adds: Twins' vaccine T cell response reportedly gave the appearance of partial convergence and partial personalization.

The chain has TRBV24-1 and TRBJ2-2; D ambiguous. The specimen sequenced was CD4+ T cells sorted from blood. This TCR was recovered from a woman aged 18 to 35 in good health. As DNA, the CDR3 is TGTGCCACCAGTGAAATGAAAAACACCGGGGAGCTGTTTTTT. It yields the protein CATSEMKNTGELFF.